The rows below give T cell receptor beta chains drawn from one sample of a study of T cell responses to AZD1222 COVID-19 vaccine. Generated by immunoSEQ multiplex PCR, the TCRdb table keeps only in-frame clones and is missing some. Here the sample spans about 180,000 clones, 92% being singletons. The sample here was peripheral blood, taken 28 days after the second AZD1222 dose. The receptors come from an adult who received the AZD1222 COVID-19 vaccine. Both conserved end residues are part of each CDR3. The order of the fields is J gene, D gene, clone size, V gene, CDR3 DNA, CDR3 protein. D genes are given only for firm matches. The size field is filled for only some rows; it gives once, few, many or a size class.

J: TRBJ2-3; D: NA; size: once; V: TRBV6-4; DNA: TGTGCCAGCAGTTCCCCCGGCACAGATACGCAGTATTTT; CDR3: CASSSPGTDTQYF
J: TRBJ2-1; D: NA; size: NA; V: TRBV6-5; DNA: TGTGCCACCACTCTAGGTGGTGAGCAGTTCTTC; CDR3: CATTLGGEQFF
J: TRBJ1-1; D: NA; size: NA; V: TRBV14; DNA: TGTGCCAGCAGCCAAGACCTCCTCGGTCCTTACACTGAAGCTTTCTTT; CDR3: CASSQDLLGPYTEAFF
J: TRBJ1-6; D: TRBD1; size: NA; V: TRBV7-9; DNA: TGTGCCAGCACCCCTTATTTGGACAGGGGGCGCGGTTCACCCCTCCACTTT; CDR3: CASTPYLDRGRGSPLHF
J: TRBJ2-7; D: TRBD1; size: NA; V: TRBV19; DNA: TGTGCCAGTAATCCGGGACAGGTTTCCTACGAGCAGTACTTC; CDR3: CASNPGQVSYEQYF
J: TRBJ1-6; D: NA; size: NA; V: TRBV3-1/TRBV3-2; DNA: TGTGCCAGCAGTAAGGGAGTAAATTCACCCCTCCACTTT; CDR3: CASSKGVNSPLHF
J: TRBJ1-5; D: NA; size: NA; V: TRBV28; DNA: TGTGCCAGCACCAACGGGGGGGGGCTCAATCAGCCCCAGCATTTT; CDR3: CASTNGGGLNQPQHF
J: TRBJ1-1; D: NA; size: NA; V: TRBV7-2; DNA: TGTGCCAGCAGCTTCGACAGAGTGAACACTGAAGCTTTCTTT; CDR3: CASSFDRVNTEAFF
J: TRBJ2-3; D: NA; size: NA; V: TRBV24-1; DNA: TGTGCCACCAGTGATTTGGGAGATACGCAGTATTTT; CDR3: CATSDLGDTQYF
J: TRBJ2-4; D: NA; size: NA; V: TRBV5-4; DNA: TGTGCCAGCAGCTTGTGGCAGACAGCCAAAAACATTCAGTACTTC; CDR3: CASSLWQTAKNIQYF
J: TRBJ2-7; D: TRBD2; size: NA; V: TRBV5-6; DNA: TGTGCCAGCAGCTTGGTCGGGAGGGGTAGCGAGCAGTACTTC; CDR3: CASSLVGRGSEQYF
J: TRBJ2-5; D: TRBD2; size: NA; V: TRBV5-1; DNA: TGCGCCAGCAGCTGGTCCGGGACTAGTAGGGAGACCCAGTACTTC; CDR3: CASSWSGTSRETQYF
J: TRBJ1-1; D: NA; size: NA; V: TRBV5-4; DNA: TGTGCCAGCAGCTTTTATAGGACTGAAGCTTTCTTT; CDR3: CASSFYRTEAFF
J: TRBJ2-2; D: TRBD1; size: few; V: TRBV2; DNA: TGTGCCAGCAGTCGACAGGGGGAGAGCACCGGGGAGCTGTTTTTT; CDR3: CASSRQGESTGELFF
J: TRBJ1-3; D: NA; size: NA; V: TRBV15; DNA: TGTGCCACCAACCTGCAGGGCTCTGGAAACACCATATATTTT; CDR3: CATNLQGSGNTIYF
J: TRBJ1-4; D: TRBD1; size: NA; V: TRBV30; DNA: TGTGCCTGGAGTATAGGACAGGGAAATGAAAAACTGTTTTTT; CDR3: CAWSIGQGNEKLFF
J: TRBJ1-1; D: NA; size: NA; V: TRBV2; DNA: TGTGCCAGCAGTGAGTCGATGGTCGAAGCTTTCTTT; CDR3: CASSESMVEAFF
J: TRBJ2-1; D: TRBD1; size: NA; V: TRBV6-5; DNA: TGTGCCAGCAGCCCGACAGGGGGGCTAGGTGAGCAGTTCTTC; CDR3: CASSPTGGLGEQFF
J: TRBJ1-1; D: NA; size: NA; V: TRBV15; DNA: TGTGCCACCAGCAGAGATAAGGGGGACACTGAAGCTTTCTTT; CDR3: CATSRDKGDTEAFF
J: TRBJ1-6; D: NA; size: NA; V: TRBV7-9; DNA: TGTGCCAGCAGCTTACAGGATTCACCCCTCCACTTT; CDR3: CASSLQDSPLHF
J: TRBJ2-7; D: NA; size: once; V: TRBV15; DNA: TGTGCCACCAGCAATGTGGGGACGTACGACTACGAGCAGTACTTC; CDR3: CATSNVGTYDYEQYF
J: TRBJ2-7; D: NA; size: few; V: TRBV11-2; DNA: TGTGCCAGCAGCTTAGGGGCCTTAGCGTATAACGAGCAGTACTTC; CDR3: CASSLGALAYNEQYF
J: TRBJ1-6; D: TRBD1; size: NA; V: TRBV3-1/TRBV3-2; DNA: TGTGCCAGCAACGCAGGGGGGTCCTATAATTCACCCCTCCACTTT; CDR3: CASNAGGSYNSPLHF
J: TRBJ2-7; D: NA; size: NA; V: TRBV18; DNA: TGTGCCAGCGCAGATGGCGGACAGAGCCCCTACGAGCAGTACTTC; CDR3: CASADGGQSPYEQYF
J: TRBJ2-7; D: TRBD2; size: NA; V: TRBV3-1/TRBV3-2; DNA: TGTGCCAGCAGCGTAACGAGGGCGAGCGGGAACGAGCAGTACTTC; CDR3: CASSVTRASGNEQYF
J: TRBJ1-4; D: NA; size: once; V: TRBV7-9; DNA: TGTGCCAGCAGCCCGGGACAAATTGAAAAACTGTTTTTT; CDR3: CASSPGQIEKLFF
J: TRBJ2-2; D: NA; size: few; V: TRBV4-1; DNA: TGCGCCAGCAGCGAAGGTGGGATACGGGCCAGGAACACCGGGGAGCTGTTTTTT; CDR3: CASSEGGIRARNTGELFF
J: TRBJ1-2; D: TRBD1; size: NA; V: TRBV7-8; DNA: TGTGCCAGCAGCGGGGTCAGGGGGGCGGGTTATGGCTACACCTTC; CDR3: CASSGVRGAGYGYTF
J: TRBJ2-1; D: NA; size: NA; V: TRBV7-2; DNA: TGTGCCAGCAGCTCTGGGGACTCCCCCGACAATGAGCAGTTCTTC; CDR3: CASSSGDSPDNEQFF
J: TRBJ2-1; D: NA; size: NA; V: TRBV7-2; DNA: TGTGCCAGCAGCTCCGGCCAGCGGAGGCTCTACAATGAGCAGTTCTTC; CDR3: CASSSGQRRLYNEQFF
J: TRBJ2-3; D: TRBD2; size: NA; V: TRBV9; DNA: TGTGCCAGCAGCGTAGGTGCGGGGGGCACAGATACGCAGTATTTT; CDR3: CASSVGAGGTDTQYF
J: TRBJ2-5; D: TRBD2; size: NA; V: TRBV19; DNA: TGTGCCAGTAGTACCCGGACTAGCGGGATCACGGGGACCCAGTACTTC; CDR3: CASSTRTSGITGTQYF
J: TRBJ2-4; D: TRBD1; size: once; V: TRBV28; DNA: TGTGCCAGCAGTTTAAGGACAGGAGCCAAAAACATTCAGTACTTC; CDR3: CASSLRTGAKNIQYF
J: TRBJ2-1; D: NA; size: NA; V: TRBV29-1; DNA: TGCAGCGTTGAAGACGACGAGCAGTTCTTC; CDR3: CSVEDDEQFF
J: TRBJ1-1; D: NA; size: NA; V: TRBV11-2; DNA: TGTGCCAGCAGCTTAGATTCGTGGACTGGGGCTTTCTTT; CDR3: CASSLDSWTGAFF
J: TRBJ2-7; D: TRBD2; size: NA; V: TRBV7-2; DNA: TGTGCCAGCAGCCAGCGACTAGCAGGCGAGCAGTACTTC; CDR3: CASSQRLAGEQYF
J: TRBJ1-4; D: TRBD1; size: NA; V: TRBV28; DNA: TGTGCCAGCAGTTTTCCCCCCTCTGGGACAGACAAAAATGAAAAACTGTTTTTT; CDR3: CASSFPPSGTDKNEKLFF
J: TRBJ1-3; D: NA; size: NA; V: TRBV6-5; DNA: TGTGCCAGCAGTTACTCTTTCGACAAAACTGGAAACACCATATATTTT; CDR3: CASSYSFDKTGNTIYF
J: TRBJ2-1; D: NA; size: NA; V: TRBV5-1; DNA: TGCGCCAGCAGCTCTAGCCCCAGCTCCTACAATGAGCAGTTCTTC; CDR3: CASSSSPSSYNEQFF
J: TRBJ1-5; D: NA; size: NA; V: TRBV5-8; DNA: TGTGCCAGCAGCTCTTCATTCGGGACGGTCAATCAGCCCCAGCATTTT; CDR3: CASSSSFGTVNQPQHF
J: TRBJ2-1; D: TRBD1; size: NA; V: TRBV5-4; DNA: TGTGCCAGCAGCTTGCCCGGGACAGGTTACAATGAGCAGTTCTTC; CDR3: CASSLPGTGYNEQFF
J: TRBJ1-5; D: NA; size: few; V: TRBV4-2; DNA: TGTGCCAGCAGCCAAGATGGGGTGGAGGGACAGCCCCAGCATTTT; CDR3: CASSQDGVEGQPQHF
J: TRBJ1-1; D: TRBD1; size: NA; V: TRBV27; DNA: TGTGCCAGCAGACCGACAGGGAATGTTCGCGGAGCTTTCTTT; CDR3: CASRPTGNVRGAFF
J: TRBJ2-2; D: NA; size: NA; V: TRBV5-1; DNA: TGCGCCAGCAGCTTGGTAGCCGGGAAAAACACCGGGGAGCTGTTTTTT; CDR3: CASSLVAGKNTGELFF
J: TRBJ1-2; D: NA; size: NA; V: TRBV27; DNA: TGTGCCAGCAGTTCTTTAAACAACTATGGCTACACCTTC; CDR3: CASSSLNNYGYTF
J: TRBJ2-3; D: NA; size: NA; V: TRBV5-1; DNA: TGCGCCAGCAGCCCATGGGGAGCAGCCACAGATACGCAGTATTTT; CDR3: CASSPWGAATDTQYF